The 3 T cell receptor beta chains presented below share a single source sample, sequenced in a study of shared clonotypes between healthy human individuals. The naive CD8 subset, CD45RO-negative cells positively selected for CCR7, excluded terminally differentiated effector memory CD45RA+ cells. Produced via immunoSEQ multiplex PCR; TCRdb's table is partial and in-frame only. The sample lists roughly 590,000 clones, roughly 96% occurring once. Sample: naive CD8+ T cells sorted from blood. These receptors all come from a woman in her twenties or thirties in good health.

V and J are TRBV27 and TRBJ2-5; TRBD2 matches at 8 bases. Germline V lookup: CDR1 MNHEY, CDR2 SMNVEV (reference sequence). Trimming removed 2 bases from V and 7 bases from J; junction bases left unmatched: 12. The CDR3 extends over 16 amino acids. The CDR3 nucleotides read TGTGCCAGCAGTTTAAGAGCTGGAGCGGGAGCGGGGACCCAGTACTTC. Residues: CASSLRAGAGAGTQYF.

The chain joins TRBV5-1 to TRBJ2-2; TRBD2 might be the D (6 bases). Between the trimmed V and J ends, which lost 3 bases and 2 bases, there was a span of 11 bases. This CDR3 has 15 amino acids. Germline loops: CDR1 SGHRS, CDR2 YFSETQ. Written as DNA, the CDR3 is TGCGCCAGCAGCTCCGGCGGGATAAACACCGGGGAGCTGTTTTTT. The encoded protein is CASSSGGINTGELFF.

V usage is TRBV7-9 and J usage is TRBJ1-1; D not certain. With 7 bases removed from V and 5 bases from J, the gap between germline ends came to 11 bases. CDR1 SEHNR and CDR2 FQNEAQ come from the germline V gene (reference sequence). The CDR3 length is 12 residues. The CDR3 sequence: CASTIGKTEAFF. CDR3 nucleotide sequence: TGTGCCAGCACCATAGGGAAGACTGAAGCTTTCTTT. The complete variable domain, with remaining parts taken from reference TRBV7-9 and TRBJ1-1, reads DTGVSQNPRHKITKRGQNVTFRCDPISEHNRLYWYRQTLGQGPEFLTYFQNEAQLEKSRLLSDRFSAERPKGSFSTLEIQRTEQGDSAMYLCASTIGKTEAFFGQGTRLTVV.